Following are 29 T cell receptor beta chains from one sample sequenced in a study of T cell repertoires in aging, cancer and after chemotherapy. TRB rearrangements spanning V, D and J were amplified using mixed TRB-A/B primers. TCRdb analysed the multiplex PCR reads with MiXCR anew, one entry per CDR3 protein. Of fewer than 9,000 distinct CDR3 sequences listed, about 32% are singletons. TCR beta rearrangements were amplified from peripheral blood genomic DNA. Sequencing was done on a sample of blood. Receptors originate from a human donor in good health.

J is TRBJ2-5 and V is TRBV12-3 or TRBV12-4, with 14 bases that match TRBD2. V lost 4 bases and J lost 6; bases outside the gene matches: 4. The CDR3 has 15 residues. The DNA of the CDR3 is TGTGCCAGCAGTTCGACTAGCGGGGGGGCGCAGACCCAGTACTTC. Amino acid sequence: CASSSTSGGAQTQYF.

This clonotype was seen only a few times. The chain uses TRBV6-5 and TRBJ2-7; D unclear. This CDR3 spans 14 amino acids. The germline gives CDR1 MNHEY, CDR2 SVGAGI. V was trimmed by 0 bases and J by 0 bases, leaving 6 bases between them. CDR3 sequence: CASSYSQVSYEQYF. The CDR3 DNA sequence: TGTGCCAGCAGTTACTCGCAGGTCTCCTACGAGCAGTACTTC.

The table lists this clonotype with a few counts. The chain links TRBV12-3 or TRBV12-4 to TRBJ1-3, with 7 positions matching TRBD1. V gave up 5 bases and J gave up 8 bases; unmatched junction bases: 18. This CDR3 has 17 residues. CDR3 coding DNA: TGTGCCAGCAGTCATCCGCTTAGGCAGGGGCAGGGGGACACCATATATTTT. It translates to CASSHPLRQGQGDTIYF.

This clonotype was detected a few times. Relative to the germline gene, one junction end is altered; a read error may explain this. CDR3 in amino acids: CAISGTGTQYNEQFF. The CDR3 nucleotides are TGTGCCATCAGTGGTACAGGGACACAGTACAATGAGCAGTTCTTC. The chain joins TRBV6-5 to TRBJ2-1, with D perhaps TRBD1 (6 bases). The germline V gene encodes CDR1 MNHEY and CDR2 SVGAGI. CDR3 length: 15 residues.

This clonotype was seen a few times. The genes are TRBV6-2 or TRBV6-3 and TRBJ2-1; no clear D gene. The germline V and J ends were trimmed by 2 bases and 0 bases, with 5 bases remaining between them. Germline CDR1 MNHEY, CDR2 SVGEGT. The CDR3 contains 14 residues. The CDR3 DNA reads TGTGCCAGCAGTTACCAGAGCTCCTACAATGAGCAGTTCTTC. Protein: CASSYQSSYNEQFF.

In its sample, this clonotype was seen a few times. This chain connects TRBV12-3 or TRBV12-4 to TRBJ1-5; 8 bases are a match to TRBD1. The ends lost 2 bases at V and 4 bases at J; junction bases unmatched: 10. CDR3 length equals 17 residues. The CDR3 sequence is CASSLSRGTGANQPQHF. In DNA form, the CDR3 reads TGTGCCAGCAGTTTATCTAGGGGGACAGGTGCAAATCAGCCCCAGCATTTT.

This clonotype occurred a few times. The V gene is TRBV5-1, the J gene TRBJ2-1; D is ambiguous. The CDR3 covers 15 residues. The germline V gene encodes CDR1 SGHRS and CDR2 YFSETQ. Trimming pared 0 bases from V and 0 bases from J, leaving 7 bases between. In nucleotides, the CDR3 is TGCGCCAGCAGCTTGGGATATAGCTCCTACAATGAGCAGTTCTTC. Encoded protein: CASSLGYSSYNEQFF.

The sample holds a few counts of this clonotype. The chain couples TRBV18 to TRBJ2-7; no clear D gene. Germline loops: CDR1 KGHSH, CDR2 LQKENI. V lost 3 bases and J 3 bases, leaving 9 bases between the germline ends. This CDR3 is 13 amino acids long. The CDR3 region is CASSPRPDYEQYF. Written as DNA, the CDR3 is TGTGCCAGCTCACCCCGGCCCGACTACGAGCAGTACTTC.

This rearrangement joins TRBV6-5 to TRBJ1-1; D ambiguous. The germline CDR1 and CDR2 sequences are MNHEY and SVGAGI. V lost 0 bases and J lost 5, with 16 bases in between. This CDR3 has 16 amino acids. This chain's CDR3 is CASSYSITTSGTEAFF. CDR3 bases: TGTGCCAGCAGTTACTCGATCACTACCAGTGGGACTGAAGCTTTCTTT.

The count of this clonotype is one. This chain connects TRBV20-1 to TRBJ1-1, with 7 bases matching TRBD1. The CDR3 spans 14 residues. Losses at the gene ends were 1 base for V and 8 bases for J; bases not matched to a gene: 10. Germline V lookup: CDR1 DFQATT, CDR2 SNEGSKA (reference sequence). The CDR3 DNA reads as TGCAGTGCTAGAGTTGCCGCCGGGACAGAAGAAGCTTTCTTT. Its translation: CSARVAAGTEEAFF.

This clonotype was seen only a few times. The chain couples TRBV6-1 to TRBJ1-5; D might be TRBD1 (5 bases). The V end lost 4 bases, the J end lost 1 base, and 17 bases lay between the germline ends. The CDR3 sequence is 17 residues long. Germline loops: CDR1 MNHNS, CDR2 SASEGT. This chain's CDR3 is CASSGSRDGRSNQPQHF. The CDR3 DNA reads as TGTGCCAGCAGTGGGTCCCGGGACGGAAGAAGCAATCAGCCCCAGCATTTT.

This chain links TRBV5-4 with TRBJ2-5, with TRBD1 identical over 7 bases. Per germline, CDR1 SGHNT and CDR2 YYREEE (reference sequence). The CDR3 is 12 amino acids. The V segment lost 5 bases and the J segment 5 bases; nucleotides outside the gene matches: 3. The CDR3 loop is CASRGGQETQYF. The CDR3, as DNA: TGTGCCAGCAGAGGGGGCCAGGAGACCCAGTACTTC.

This clonotype has only a few counts. The rearrangement links TRBV12-3 or TRBV12-4 to TRBJ1-6, with D tentatively TRBD1 (5 bases). The CDR3 extends over 18 amino acids. V was shortened by 5 bases and J by 4 bases, with 21 bases between the two germline ends. Here the CDR3 reads CASSPRLEGSLYNSPLHF. The CDR3 nucleotides are TGTGCCAGCAGTCCGCGGTTGGAGGGGAGTTTATATAATTCACCCCTCCACTTT.

This chain links TRBV6-5 with TRBJ2-2, with TRBD2 matching over 7 bases. There are 15 residues in the CDR3. The trim removed 7 bases at V and 5 bases at J, leaving 10 bases unmatched. Germline CDR1 is MNHEY and CDR2 is SVGAGI. Here the CDR3 reads CASTDRGGVTGELFF. The CDR3 nucleotides are TGTGCCAGCACCGATAGGGGAGGGGTGACCGGGGAGCTGTTTTTT.

This clonotype was recorded only once. This chain connects TRBV6-5 to TRBJ1-4, with D perhaps matching TRBD1 (6 bases). V lost 0 bases, J lost 7 bases, and 18 bases lay in between. CDR3 length: 17 residues. CDR1 and CDR2 from the germline V gene are MNHEY and SVGAGI. The DNA for the CDR3 is TGTGCCAGCAGTTACTCGTTTGATGCAGGGGTAACTGAAAAACTGTTTTTT. Protein: CASSYSFDAGVTEKLFF.

The rearrangement links TRBV5-1 to TRBJ2-7, with 8 bases lining up with TRBD1. CDR3 length: 15 residues. Trimming took 4 bases from V and 3 from J; bases not matched to a gene: 9. Germline V gene data show CDR1 as SGHRS and CDR2 as YFSETQ. In DNA form, the CDR3 reads TGCGCCAGCAGCCCTGGGGGGACAGGCCTCTACGAGCAGTACTTC. This gives the protein CASSPGGTGLYEQYF.

This clonotype is a singleton in its sample. This chain links TRBV24-1 with TRBJ2-3; 7 bases map to TRBD2. V dropped 0 bases and J dropped 5; count of bases not matched to a gene: 7. The CDR3 totals 16 residues. CDR1 and CDR2 from the germline V gene are KGHDR and SFDVKD. CDR3 sequence: CATSDLRGGVGDTQYF. DNA of the CDR3: TGTGCCACCAGTGATTTGAGGGGAGGGGTTGGAGATACGCAGTATTTT.

A few counts support this clonotype. This chain connects TRBV30 to TRBJ1-2, with a possible D match to TRBD1 (5 bases). The CDR3 sequence is 12 residues long. V lost 4 bases to trimming and J lost 6 bases, with 12 bases between them. Germline CDR1 GTSNPN, CDR2 SVGIG (reference sequence). The CDR3 loop reads CAWTLGGNGYTF. The CDR3 region has the DNA TGTGCCTGGACCCTTGGGGGGAATGGCTACACCTTC. Supplemented by reference TRBV30 and TRBJ1-2, the full variable domain reads SQTIHQWPATLVQPVGSPLSLECTVEGTSNPNLYWYRQAAGRGLQLLFYSVGIGQISSEVPQNLSASRPQDRQFILSSKKLLLSDSGFYLCAWTLGGNGYTFGSGTRLTVV.

This clonotype has just a few counts. Germline is not matched at one junction end, which may reflect a read error. The rearrangement joins TRBV12-3 or TRBV12-4 to TRBJ2-1; 8 bases align to TRBD2. The CDR3 is made up of 17 amino acids. CDR3 bases: TGTGCCACCAGTGATGCTAGCGGGTCAAGCTCCTACAATGAGCAGTTCTTC. Translation gives CATSDASGSSSYNEQFF.

The chain uses TRBV6-5 and TRBJ2-1; no definite D call. Germline V CDR1 and CDR2: MNHEY, SVGAGI. V was clipped by 6 bases and J by 1 base, with 10 bases between them. The CDR3 length is 14 residues. CDR3 sequence reads: CASSTVGSYNEQFF. The CDR3 region has the DNA TGTGCCAGCAGCACTGTAGGATCCTACAATGAGCAGTTCTTC.

The rearrangement joins TRBV20-1 to TRBJ2-2; TRBD2 might be the D (5 bases). With 4 bases removed from V and 0 bases from J, the gap between germline ends came to 12 bases. CDR1 is DFQATT, CDR2 SNEGSKA, per germline (reference sequence). The CDR3 has 15 amino acids. In nucleotides, the CDR3 is TGCAGTGCTACCTCCCGGACTCCGAACACCGGGGAGCTGTTTTTT. Amino acids: CSATSRTPNTGELFF.

By sample share, this clonotype is medium-sized (0.01 to 0.1%). As DNA, the CDR3 is TGCAGCGCCCCGACAGGGGGTGACTATGGCTACACCTTC. Protein product: CSAPTGGDYGYTF. The chain combines TRBV29-1 with TRBJ1-2, with 9 bases that match TRBD1. Trimming cost V 7 bases and J 3 bases; bases outside gene matches: 6. Germline assignment: CDR1 SQVTM and CDR2 ANQGSEA. CDR3 size: 13 residues.

The CDR3 sequence is CASSFAWDRENQPQHF. The DNA for the CDR3 is TGTGCCAGCAGTTTTGCCTGGGACAGGGAAAATCAGCCCCAGCATTTT. The gene calls are TRBV6-2 or TRBV6-3 and TRBJ1-5; 9 bases fit TRBD1. Germline lookup yields CDR1 MNHEY and CDR2 SVGEGT. The junction had 8 bases not matched to a gene; V was cut back by 4 bases and J by 4 bases. The CDR3 totals 16 residues.

This clonotype was seen just once. V is TRBV6-5 and J is TRBJ1-3, with 7 bases identical to TRBD1. The germline V gene encodes CDR1 MNHEY and CDR2 SVGAGI. V was clipped by 7 bases and J by 0 bases; unmatched bases: 6. This CDR3 has 15 amino acids. The CDR3 DNA is TGTGCCAGCACCCTGGACAGGAACTCTGGAAACACCATATATTTT. Protein sequence: CASTLDRNSGNTIYF.

This clonotype was seen a few times. The chain employs TRBV6-2 or TRBV6-3 and TRBJ2-2; TRBD1 agrees at 7 bases. The junction had 9 bases not matched to a gene; V was cut back by 6 bases and J by 2 bases. The CDR3 loop spans 16 amino acids. Germline V CDR1 and CDR2: MNHEY, SVGEGT. CDR3 sequence (DNA): TGTGCCAGCAGATTATACAGGGGTCCCAACACCGGGGAGCTGTTTTTT. Encoded protein: CASRLYRGPNTGELFF.

This sequence joins TRBV11-2 and TRBJ2-1, with D possibly matching TRBD2 (7 bases). The CDR3 is 12 residues long. V dropped 5 bases and J dropped 10 bases, with 12 bases sitting between them. The germline gives CDR1 SGHAT, CDR2 FQNNGV. This CDR3 reads CASSTRGGEQFF. CDR3 DNA sequence: TGTGCCAGCAGCACTAGGGGGGGGGAGCAGTTCTTC. The whole variable domain, filled in from reference TRBV11-2 and TRBJ2-1, reads EAGVAQSPRYKIIEKRQSVAFWCNPISGHATLYWYQQILGQGPKLLIQFQNNGVVDDSQLPKDRFSAERLKGVDSTLKIQPAKLEDSAVYLCASSTRGGEQFFGPGTRLTVL.

V and J are TRBV30 and TRBJ2-5; no reliable D call. Germline loops: CDR1 GTSNPN, CDR2 SVGIG (reference sequence). V was trimmed by 5 bases and J by 5 bases, leaving 15 bases between them. This CDR3 spans 13 amino acids. CDR3 nucleotide sequence: TGTGCCTGGGGCTCAGGTTCCGGGGAGACCCAGTACTTC. It yields the protein CAWGSGSGETQYF.

The chain uses TRBV6-5 and TRBJ1-1; 10 bases agree with TRBD1. The CDR3 totals 13 residues. Germline trimming cut 5 bases from V and 4 bases from J; bases unmatched to any gene: 1. The germline V gene has CDR1 MNHEY and CDR2 SVGAGI. The chain's CDR3 is CASSRTGGTEAFF. CDR3 sequence (DNA): TGTGCCAGCAGTCGGACAGGGGGCACTGAAGCTTTCTTT.

The chain carries TRBV5-4 and TRBJ2-3, with 8 positions matching TRBD2. With V trimmed by 2 bases and J by 3 bases, 5 bases remained unmatched. The CDR3 has 15 amino acids. CDR1 is SGHNT, CDR2 YYREEE, per germline (reference sequence). The CDR3 DNA is TGTGCCAGCAGCTTTCCGGCGGGGGGAACAGATACGCAGTATTTT. Protein product: CASSFPAGGTDTQYF.